This T cell receptor (beta chain) was profiled in a study of T cell repertoires in cytomegalovirus infection. TCRdb passed the reads through MiXCR, listing each CDR3 protein once. Counted here are some 800,000 distinct CDR3 sequences, almost 30% occurring once; the ten biggest clones make up roughly 14%. With 5 bases removed from V and 2 bases from J, the gap between germline ends came to 15 bases. The V gene's germline CDR1 is SGHVS and CDR2 FNYEAQ. This CDR3 is 15 amino acids long. This clonotype was detected a few times. Its antigen is not known. The V call is TRBV7-6, the J call TRBJ1-1; tentative D call: TRBD1 (6 bases). The sequence was collected from a human donor in good health (CMV status not recorded). Some clones in this sample may be carry-over from other donors' samples. The sequencing here drew on cultured CD8+ T cells from PBMCs, taken from culture after CMV antigen stimulation. Written as DNA, the CDR3 is TGTGCCAGCAGCCCATCGGACAGAGGAAACACTGAAGCTTTCTTT. This gives the protein CASSPSDRGNTEAFF.